This TCR beta chain is drawn from a study of T cell responses to AZD1222 COVID-19 vaccine. Germline CDR1 SGHRS, CDR2 YFSETQ. V was clipped by 2 bases and J by 6 bases, with 12 bases between them. This CDR3 has 14 residues. TCRdb keeps only in-frame clones here, not all; method: immunoSEQ multiplex PCR. The sample has roughly 270,000 clones, around 93% seen once. The specimen was peripheral blood, collected 28 days after the second AZD1222 dose. The chain carries TRBV5-1 and TRBJ2-1; D may be TRBD1 (6 bases). The sequence was collected from an adult who received the AZD1222 COVID-19 vaccine. The CDR3 nucleotides read TGCGCCAGCAGCTTTACAACAGGGCGCAATGAGCAGTTCTTC. Protein sequence: CASSFTTGRNEQFF.